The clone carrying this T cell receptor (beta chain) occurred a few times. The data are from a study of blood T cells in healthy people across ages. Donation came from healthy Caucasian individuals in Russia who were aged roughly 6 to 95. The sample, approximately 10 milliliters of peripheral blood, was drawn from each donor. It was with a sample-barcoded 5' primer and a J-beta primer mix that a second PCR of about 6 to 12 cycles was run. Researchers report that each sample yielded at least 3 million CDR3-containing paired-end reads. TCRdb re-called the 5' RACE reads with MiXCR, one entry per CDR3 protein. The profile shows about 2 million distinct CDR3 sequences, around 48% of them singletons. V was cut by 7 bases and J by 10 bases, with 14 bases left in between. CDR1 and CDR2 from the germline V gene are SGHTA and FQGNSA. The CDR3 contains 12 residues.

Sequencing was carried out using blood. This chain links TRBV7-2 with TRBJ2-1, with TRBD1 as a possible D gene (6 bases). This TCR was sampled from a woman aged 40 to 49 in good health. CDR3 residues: CASNGLDREQFF. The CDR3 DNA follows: TGTGCCAGCAACGGACTGGACAGAGAGCAGTTCTTC.